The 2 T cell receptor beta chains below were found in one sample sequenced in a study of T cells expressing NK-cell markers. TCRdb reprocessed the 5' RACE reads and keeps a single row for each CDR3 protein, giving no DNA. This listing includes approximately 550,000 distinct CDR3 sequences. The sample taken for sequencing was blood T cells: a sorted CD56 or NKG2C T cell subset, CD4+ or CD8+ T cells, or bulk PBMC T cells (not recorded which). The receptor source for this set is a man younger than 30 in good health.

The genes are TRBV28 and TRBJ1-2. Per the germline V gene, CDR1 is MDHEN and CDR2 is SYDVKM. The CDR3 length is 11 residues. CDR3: CASSFKVGYTF.

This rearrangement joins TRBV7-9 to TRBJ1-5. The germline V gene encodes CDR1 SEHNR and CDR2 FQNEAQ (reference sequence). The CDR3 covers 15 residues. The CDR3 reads CAGARALTVNQPQHF.